A selection of T cell receptor beta chains follows, all from one sample in a study of cytomegalovirus exposure and HLA in healthy donors. Only in-frame clones appear in the TCRdb table, and some are missing; sequencing was by immunoSEQ multiplex PCR. The sample yields under 200,000 clones, roughly 82% seen once. The material sequenced was PBMCs. These TCRs come from a man aged 45-60 years in good health and CMV-seropositive. Both conserved end residues are part of each CDR3. D genes are given only for firm matches. Expanded clones get a size class; other rows say once, few or many, or leave the size out.

length: 11
D: .
J: TRBJ2-1
V: TRBV30
size: .
CDR3: CAWISSLEQFF
DNA: TGTGCCTGGATCAGTTCGCTCGAGCAGTTCTTC

length: 13
D: TRBD1
J: TRBJ1-1
V: TRBV2
size: .
CDR3: CASNGQGGTEAFF
DNA: TGTGCCAGCAACGGACAGGGCGGCACTGAAGCTTTCTTT

length: 13
D: TRBD1
J: TRBJ1-4
V: TRBV7-2
size: once
CDR3: CASADRGREKLFF
DNA: TGTGCCAGCGCGGACAGGGGCCGGGAAAAACTGTTTTTT

length: 13
D: TRBD1
J: TRBJ2-7
V: TRBV2
size: once
CDR3: CASSGTGVREQYF
DNA: TGTGCCAGCAGCGGGACAGGCGTTCGTGAGCAGTACTTC

length: 15
D: TRBD2
J: TRBJ2-5
V: TRBV14
size: .
CDR3: CASSQNSGKWETQYF
DNA: TGTGCCAGCAGCCAAAATAGCGGGAAGTGGGAGACCCAGTACTTC

length: 20
D: TRBD2
J: TRBJ2-1
V: TRBV7-6
size: .
CDR3: CASSSSTRGSLRSSYNEQFF
DNA: TGTGCCAGCAGCTCCTCGACTCGCGGGAGTTTACGTAGCTCCTACAATGAGCAGTTCTTC

length: 14
D: .
J: TRBJ1-1
V: TRBV30
size: .
CDR3: CAWSVEGGSTEAFF
DNA: TGTGCCTGGAGTGTCGAGGGGGGGTCCACTGAAGCTTTCTTT

length: 13
D: .
J: TRBJ2-2
V: TRBV30
size: .
CDR3: CAWTVSNTGELFF
DNA: TGTGCCTGGACAGTTTCGAACACCGGGGAGCTGTTTTTT

length: 17
D: TRBD1
J: TRBJ2-2
V: TRBV19
size: .
CDR3: CASRYPPGQGNTGELFF
DNA: TGTGCCAGTAGGTACCCGCCGGGACAGGGCAACACCGGGGAGCTGTTTTTT

length: 14
D: .
J: TRBJ1-2
V: TRBV5-5
size: once
CDR3: CASTWTLSPYGYTF
DNA: TGTGCCAGCACCTGGACACTCTCGCCCTATGGCTACACCTTC

length: 11
D: TRBD1
J: TRBJ2-7
V: TRBV6-5
size: .
CDR3: CASRDRDEQYF
DNA: TGTGCCAGCAGAGACAGGGACGAGCAGTACTTC

length: 14
D: TRBD2
J: TRBJ2-7
V: TRBV28
size: .
CDR3: CASSPGTSIDEQYF
DNA: TGTGCCAGCAGTCCCGGGACTAGCATCGACGAGCAGTACTTC

length: 13
D: TRBD1
J: TRBJ2-7
V: TRBV6-1
size: .
CDR3: CASEGQTMGEQYF
DNA: TGTGCCAGCGAGGGACAGACTATGGGCGAGCAGTACTTC

length: 15
D: .
J: TRBJ2-1
V: TRBV11-1
size: .
CDR3: CASSLVRVSYNEQFF
DNA: TGTGCCAGCAGCTTAGTCAGGGTCTCCTACAATGAGCAGTTCTTC

length: 17
D: .
J: TRBJ1-2
V: TRBV29-1
size: .
CDR3: CSVNSGAIPSLTYGYTF
DNA: TGCAGCGTTAACTCAGGGGCCATCCCCAGCTTAACCTATGGCTACACCTTC

length: 16
D: .
J: TRBJ2-2
V: TRBV5-1
size: .
CDR3: CASSLEGGRFAGELFF
DNA: TGCGCCAGCAGCTTGGAAGGGGGTAGGTTCGCCGGGGAGCTGTTTTTT

length: 15
D: TRBD2
J: TRBJ2-1
V: TRBV5-4
size: .
CDR3: CASSTASGRAAEQFF
DNA: TGTGCCAGCAGCACAGCTAGCGGGAGGGCCGCTGAGCAGTTCTTC

length: 15
D: .
J: TRBJ2-1
V: TRBV21-1
size: .
CDR3: CASSKNRGRENEQFF
DNA: TGTGCCAGCAGCAAAAACAGGGGCAGGGAGAATGAGCAGTTCTTC

length: 13
D: TRBD1
J: TRBJ1-2
V: TRBV5-1
size: .
CDR3: CASSRTGDSGYTF
DNA: TGCGCCAGCAGCCGCACAGGGGACTCTGGCTACACCTTC

length: 13
D: .
J: TRBJ1-6
V: TRBV19
size: once
CDR3: CASRVDSNSPLHF
DNA: TGTGCCAGTAGGGTGGACTCGAATTCACCCCTCCACTTT

length: 14
D: TRBD1
J: TRBJ1-2
V: TRBV7-3
size: .
CDR3: CASTGDRLNYGYTF
DNA: TGTGCCAGCACCGGGGACAGATTAAACTATGGCTACACCTTC

length: 12
D: .
J: TRBJ2-7
V: TRBV6-5
size: .
CDR3: CASTTTSYEQYF
DNA: TGTGCCAGCACGACGACTTCCTACGAGCAGTACTTC

length: 13
D: TRBD2
J: TRBJ2-7
V: TRBV5-4
size: .
CDR3: CASSFGGVREQYF
DNA: TGTGCCAGCAGCTTCGGGGGGGTTCGAGAGCAGTACTTC

length: 15
D: TRBD1
J: TRBJ2-7
V: TRBV5-1
size: .
CDR3: CASSHEPGTAYEQYF
DNA: TGCGCCAGCAGCCACGAGCCCGGGACAGCCTACGAGCAGTACTTC

length: 13
D: .
J: TRBJ1-2
V: TRBV28
size: .
CDR3: CASSFRGNYGYTF
DNA: TGTGCCAGCAGTTTCCGGGGAAACTATGGCTACACCTTC

length: 16
D: TRBD2
J: TRBJ2-5
V: TRBV9
size: few
CDR3: CASSVEGGVVGETQYF
DNA: TGTGCCAGCAGCGTAGAGGGAGGGGTGGTGGGAGAGACCCAGTACTTC

length: 17
D: TRBD2
J: TRBJ2-1
V: TRBV11-3
size: .
CDR3: CASSRYSGTHSYNEQFF
DNA: TGTGCCAGCAGCCGATATAGCGGGACCCACTCCTACAATGAGCAGTTCTTC

length: 15
D: .
J: TRBJ1-2
V: TRBV9
size: .
CDR3: CASSVGGRGDYGYTF
DNA: TGTGCCAGCAGCGTAGGGGGGAGGGGAGACTATGGCTACACCTTC

length: 13
D: .
J: TRBJ1-1
V: TRBV10-3
size: .
CDR3: CAISDTDLRVAFF
DNA: TGTGCCATCAGTGATACGGACCTCAGGGTTGCTTTCTTT

length: 13
D: .
J: TRBJ2-3
V: TRBV29-1
size: .
CDR3: CSDRTAGTDTQYF
DNA: TGCAGCGACCGGACAGCCGGCACAGATACGCAGTATTTT

length: 14
D: .
J: TRBJ1-1
V: TRBV5-8
size: .
CDR3: CASSLGGDITEAFF
DNA: TGTGCCAGCAGCTTGGGGGGGGATATCACTGAAGCTTTCTTT

length: 17
D: TRBD2
J: TRBJ2-7
V: TRBV4-1
size: .
CDR3: CASSQTTSGRDSYEQYF
DNA: TGCGCCAGCAGCCAGACGACTAGCGGCCGTGACTCCTACGAGCAGTACTTC

length: 14
D: TRBD2
J: TRBJ2-5
V: TRBV30
size: .
CDR3: CAWSGGGGRETQYF
DNA: TGTGCCTGGAGTGGAGGCGGGGGGCGAGAGACCCAGTACTTC

length: 17
D: TRBD1
J: TRBJ2-3
V: TRBV11-2
size: .
CDR3: CASSVQGARDPPDTQYF
DNA: TGTGCCAGCAGCGTACAGGGGGCGCGGGATCCGCCAGATACGCAGTATTTT

length: 14
D: TRBD2
J: TRBJ2-5
V: TRBV18
size: .
CDR3: CASSPVQGGETQYF
DNA: TGTGCCAGCTCACCAGTCCAGGGAGGGGAGACCCAGTACTTC

length: 14
D: TRBD1
J: TRBJ1-2
V: TRBV29-1
size: .
CDR3: CSVDAGQGTYGYTF
DNA: TGCAGCGTTGATGCCGGACAGGGCACCTATGGCTACACCTTC